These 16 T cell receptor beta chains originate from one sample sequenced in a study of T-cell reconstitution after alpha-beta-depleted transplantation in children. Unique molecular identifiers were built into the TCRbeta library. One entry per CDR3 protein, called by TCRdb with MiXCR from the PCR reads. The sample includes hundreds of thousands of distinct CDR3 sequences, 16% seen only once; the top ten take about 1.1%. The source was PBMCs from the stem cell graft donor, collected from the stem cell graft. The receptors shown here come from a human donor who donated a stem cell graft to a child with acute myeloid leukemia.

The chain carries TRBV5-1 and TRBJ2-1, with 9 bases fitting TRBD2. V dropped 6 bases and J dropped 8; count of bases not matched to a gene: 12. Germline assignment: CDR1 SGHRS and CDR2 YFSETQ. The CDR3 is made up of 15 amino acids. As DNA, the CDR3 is TGCGCCAGCAAGAGCACCCCACTAGCGGGCGATGAGCAGTTCTTC. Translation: CASKSTPLAGDEQFF.

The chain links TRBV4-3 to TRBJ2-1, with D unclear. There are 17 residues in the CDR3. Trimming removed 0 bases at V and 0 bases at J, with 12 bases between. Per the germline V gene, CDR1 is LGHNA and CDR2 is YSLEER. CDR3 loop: CASSQDKSSHSYNEQFF. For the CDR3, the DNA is TGCGCCAGCAGCCAAGATAAATCCTCCCACTCCTACAATGAGCAGTTCTTC.

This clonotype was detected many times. In nucleotides, the CDR3 is TGCAGCGTTGAAGATCAAGGGGCCGGCTGGGAGACCCAGTACTTC. This gives the protein CSVEDQGAGWETQYF. The chain employs TRBV29-1 and TRBJ2-5, with D perhaps matching TRBD1 (5 bases). The CDR3 length is 15 residues. The V and J ends lost 0 bases and 5 bases respectively, with 16 bases between them. Looked up from germline, CDR1 is SQVTM and CDR2 is ANQGSEA.

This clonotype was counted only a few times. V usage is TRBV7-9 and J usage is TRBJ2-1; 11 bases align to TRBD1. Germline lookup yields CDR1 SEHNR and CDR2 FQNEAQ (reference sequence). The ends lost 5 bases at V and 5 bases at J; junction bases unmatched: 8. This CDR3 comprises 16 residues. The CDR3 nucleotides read TGTGCCAGCAGCCCGGGGACAGGGGGTCCCCACAATGAGCAGTTCTTC. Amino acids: CASSPGTGGPHNEQFF.

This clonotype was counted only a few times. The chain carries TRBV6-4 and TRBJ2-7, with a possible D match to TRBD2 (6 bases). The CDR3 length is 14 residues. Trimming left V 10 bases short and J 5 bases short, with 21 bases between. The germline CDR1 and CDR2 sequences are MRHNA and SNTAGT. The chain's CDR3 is CAIRSGRQLDEQYF. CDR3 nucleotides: TGTGCCATCCGGTCGGGGAGGCAGCTGGACGAGCAGTACTTC.

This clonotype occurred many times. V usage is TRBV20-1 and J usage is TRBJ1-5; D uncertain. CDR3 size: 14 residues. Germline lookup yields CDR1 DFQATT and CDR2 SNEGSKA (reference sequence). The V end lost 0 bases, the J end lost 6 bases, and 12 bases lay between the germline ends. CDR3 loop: CSARDPRGGQPQHF. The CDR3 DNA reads TGCAGTGCTAGAGACCCTCGAGGTGGTCAGCCCCAGCATTTT.

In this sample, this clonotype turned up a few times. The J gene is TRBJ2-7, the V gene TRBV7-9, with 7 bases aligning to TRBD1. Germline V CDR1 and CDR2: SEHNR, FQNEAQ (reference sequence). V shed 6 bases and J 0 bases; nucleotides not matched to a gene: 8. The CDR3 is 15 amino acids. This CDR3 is CASSSKGANSYEQYF. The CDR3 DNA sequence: TGTGCCAGCAGTTCAAAGGGGGCTAACTCCTACGAGCAGTACTTC.

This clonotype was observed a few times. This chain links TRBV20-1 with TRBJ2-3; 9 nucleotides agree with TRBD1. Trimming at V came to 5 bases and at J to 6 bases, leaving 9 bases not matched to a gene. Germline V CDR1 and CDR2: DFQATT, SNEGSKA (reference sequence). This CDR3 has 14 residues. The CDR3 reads CSASTGGGWDTQYF. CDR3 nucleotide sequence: TGCAGTGCTTCCACAGGGGGCGGTTGGGATACGCAGTATTTT.

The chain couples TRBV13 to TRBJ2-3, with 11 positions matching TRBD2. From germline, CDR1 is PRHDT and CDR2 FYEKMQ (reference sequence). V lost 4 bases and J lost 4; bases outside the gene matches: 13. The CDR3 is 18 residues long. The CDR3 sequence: CASSSLAGGRSAADTQYF. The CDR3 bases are TGTGCCAGCAGCTCCTTAGCGGGGGGGCGATCGGCGGCAGATACGCAGTATTTT. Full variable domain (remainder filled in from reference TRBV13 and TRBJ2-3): AAGVIQSPRHLIKEKRETATLKCYPIPRHDTVYWYQQGPGQDPQFLISFYEKMQSDKGSIPDRFSAQQFSDYHSELNMSSLELGDSALYFCASSSLAGGRSAADTQYFGPGTRLTVL.

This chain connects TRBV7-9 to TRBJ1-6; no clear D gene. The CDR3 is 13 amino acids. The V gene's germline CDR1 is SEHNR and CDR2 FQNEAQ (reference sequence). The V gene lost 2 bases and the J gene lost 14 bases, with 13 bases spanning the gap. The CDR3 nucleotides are TGTGCCAGCAGCTTATGGGAGGAAGTCACCCTCCACTTT. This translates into CASSLWEEVTLHF.

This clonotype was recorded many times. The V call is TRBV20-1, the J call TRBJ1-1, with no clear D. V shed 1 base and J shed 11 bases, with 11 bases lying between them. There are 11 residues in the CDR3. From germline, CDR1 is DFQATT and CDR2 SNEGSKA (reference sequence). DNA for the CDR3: TGCAGTGCTAGAGGGTCCCTACCGGCTTTCTTT. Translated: CSARGSLPAFF.

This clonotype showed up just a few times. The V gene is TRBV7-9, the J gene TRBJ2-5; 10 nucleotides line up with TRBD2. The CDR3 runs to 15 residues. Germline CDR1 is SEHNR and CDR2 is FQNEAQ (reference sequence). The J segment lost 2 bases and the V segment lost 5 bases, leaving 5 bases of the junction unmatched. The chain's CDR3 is CASSTGTSAQETQYF. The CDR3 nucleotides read TGTGCCAGCAGCACGGGGACTAGCGCACAAGAGACCCAGTACTTC. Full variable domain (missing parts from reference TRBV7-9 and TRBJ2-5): DTGVSQNPRHKITKRGQNVTFRCDPISEHNRLYWYRQTLGQGPEFLTYFQNEAQLEKSRLLSDRFSAERPKGSFSTLEIQRTEQGDSAMYLCASSTGTSAQETQYFGPGTRLLVL.

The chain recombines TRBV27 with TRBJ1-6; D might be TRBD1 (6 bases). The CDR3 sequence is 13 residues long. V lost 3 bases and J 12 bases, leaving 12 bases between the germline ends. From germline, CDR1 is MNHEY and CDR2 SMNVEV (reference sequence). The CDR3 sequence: CASSLGGLEPLHF. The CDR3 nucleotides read TGTGCCAGCAGTTTGGGGGGGCTTGAACCCCTCCACTTT.

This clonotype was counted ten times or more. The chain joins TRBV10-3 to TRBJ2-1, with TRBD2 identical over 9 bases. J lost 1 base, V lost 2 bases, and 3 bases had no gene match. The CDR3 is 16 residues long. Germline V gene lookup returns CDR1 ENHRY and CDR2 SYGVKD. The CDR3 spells CAISENSGGSYNEQFF. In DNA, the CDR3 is TGTGCCATCAGTGAGAATAGCGGGGGATCCTACAATGAGCAGTTCTTC.

CDR3 nucleotide sequence: TGTGCCAGCAGTTATCGTGGCGTTGGCAATGAGCAGTTCTTC. Protein sequence: CASSYRGVGNEQFF. This sequence joins TRBV6-5 and TRBJ2-1, with D uncertain. V was clipped by 3 bases and J by 6 bases, with 12 bases between them. Germline CDR1 reads MNHEY; CDR2 reads SVGAGI. This CDR3 comprises 14 residues.

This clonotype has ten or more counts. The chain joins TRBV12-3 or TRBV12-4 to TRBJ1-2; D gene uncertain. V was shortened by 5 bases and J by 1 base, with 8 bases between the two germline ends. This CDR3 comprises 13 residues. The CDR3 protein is CASSPSHNYGYTF. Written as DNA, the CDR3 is TGTGCCAGCAGTCCGTCCCATAACTATGGCTACACCTTC.